This T cell receptor (beta chain) is drawn from a study of type 1 regulatory T cells. The wider study: T-allo10 is an in vitro-generated, Tr1-enriched CD4 T cell product specific for alloantigen.

TCRdb reanalysed the reads using MiXCR and keeps one entry per CDR3 protein. The table has approximately 90,000 distinct CDR3 sequences, less than 40% seen once. Germline V gene data show CDR1 as SGHTA and CDR2 as FQGNSA. Trimming took 5 bases from V and 5 from J, leaving 19 bases between them. There are 15 residues in the CDR3. This TCR derives from a human donor in good health. The chain employs TRBV7-2 and TRBJ2-7, with D perhaps TRBD1 (6 bases). What was sequenced was CD4+ T cells, either the whole sample or a sorted fraction (not recorded which). The CDR3 region has the DNA TGTGCCAGCAGCCTAACCGGGACATCGAGCCACGAGCAGTACTTC. Amino acids: CASSLTGTSSHEQYF.